This is a list of T cell receptor beta chains from one sample in a study of vaccination effects on CD4 cells after COVID-19. The antigens of these receptors remain unknown. Assay: immunoSEQ multiplex PCR; the TCRdb copy retains only in-frame clones and omits some. Here the sample spans 35,000 to 40,000 clones, about 78% being singletons. The sample was CD4+ T cells from PBMCs cultured with HCoV-NL63 spike peptides, taken before COVID-19 vaccination. All receptors derive from a human donor who had a prior SARS-CoV-2 infection. CDR3s include the opening cysteine and the closing phenylalanine or tryptophan.

v_call: TRBV11-2; j_call: TRBJ2-5; cdr3_aa: CASSLEVGWGTQYF
v_call: TRBV12-5; j_call: TRBJ1-5; cdr3_aa: CASGPAGEGQPQHF
v_call: TRBV5-5; j_call: TRBJ2-2; cdr3_aa: CASSLEGLAPNTGELFF
v_call: TRBV25-1; j_call: TRBJ2-6; cdr3_aa: CASSYTTDRGGANVLTF
v_call: TRBV4-2; j_call: TRBJ1-2; cdr3_aa: CASSPKPLDRSAGYTF
v_call: TRBV25-1; j_call: TRBJ2-7; cdr3_aa: CASSEGYHSYEQYF
v_call: TRBV4-2; j_call: TRBJ1-4; cdr3_aa: CASSRETGSEKLFF
v_call: TRBV27; j_call: TRBJ1-2; cdr3_aa: CASSRGGDPNRNYGYTF
v_call: TRBV2; j_call: TRBJ1-1; cdr3_aa: CASRETRMNTEAFF
v_call: TRBV11-2; j_call: TRBJ2-2; cdr3_aa: CASSLVFLSGGGTGELFF
v_call: TRBV30; j_call: TRBJ1-1; cdr3_aa: CAWSRDSNTEAFF
v_call: TRBV28; j_call: TRBJ2-7; cdr3_aa: CASSSSGRPNYEQYF
v_call: TRBV19; j_call: TRBJ1-6; cdr3_aa: CASSRVKWAEGGSPLHF
v_call: TRBV7-6; j_call: TRBJ2-2; cdr3_aa: CASSLRGTNTGELFF
v_call: TRBV5-4; j_call: TRBJ2-3; cdr3_aa: CASSPGLDRTDTQYF
v_call: TRBV24-1; j_call: TRBJ1-3; cdr3_aa: CATSDLGGSYGNTIYF
v_call: TRBV5-6; j_call: TRBJ2-2; cdr3_aa: CASSLLGQSTGELFF
v_call: TRBV16; j_call: TRBJ2-7; cdr3_aa: CASSQQPDYEQYF
v_call: TRBV5-4; j_call: TRBJ1-6; cdr3_aa: CASSYRGQGPNSPLHF
v_call: TRBV2; j_call: TRBJ2-1; cdr3_aa: CASRTGTSGGLTYNEQFF
v_call: TRBV6-1; j_call: TRBJ2-3; cdr3_aa: CASSERAGVEGYTQYF
v_call: TRBV4-1; j_call: TRBJ2-5; cdr3_aa: CASSQEAGWGDGETQYF
v_call: TRBV5-1; j_call: TRBJ2-5; cdr3_aa: CASSLGSSGEETQYF
v_call: TRBV5-4; j_call: TRBJ1-1; cdr3_aa: CASSFLESEAFF
v_call: TRBV6-7; j_call: TRBJ1-5; cdr3_aa: CASRRTSLTQHF
v_call: TRBV7-8; j_call: TRBJ2-7; cdr3_aa: CASSLGPTAYEQYF
v_call: TRBV9; j_call: TRBJ1-3; cdr3_aa: CASSVPRNTIYF
v_call: TRBV28; j_call: TRBJ1-1; cdr3_aa: CASSFLGAPKNTEAFF
v_call: TRBV5-1; j_call: TRBJ2-7; cdr3_aa: CASSYVGGTGEQYF
v_call: TRBV5-6; j_call: TRBJ2-2; cdr3_aa: CASSLGLADRGGELFF
v_call: TRBV18; j_call: TRBJ2-3; cdr3_aa: CASSPQWDRATDTQYF
v_call: TRBV2; j_call: TRBJ1-6; cdr3_aa: CASSEDRVELNSPLHF
v_call: TRBV13; j_call: TRBJ1-1; cdr3_aa: CASRVLGWGQTEAFF
v_call: TRBV20-1; j_call: TRBJ1-2; cdr3_aa: CSGQANYGYTF
v_call: TRBV6-5; j_call: TRBJ2-1; cdr3_aa: CASSSGGLGEQFF